These 4 T cell receptor beta chains share one sample of origin, sequenced in a study of blood T cells in healthy people across ages. Together with a sample-barcoded 5' primer, a J-beta primer mix was included in a second PCR lasting roughly 6 to 12 cycles. TCRdb ran MiXCR on the 5' RACE reads and lists one entry per CDR3 protein. The data hold over a million distinct CDR3 sequences, with approximately 42% observed a single time. Material: blood. The receptors come from a woman aged 18 to 35 in good health.

In its sample, this clonotype was seen a few times. V usage is TRBV7-6 and J usage is TRBJ1-2, with D possibly TRBD1 on 6 matching bases. Germline CDR1 SGHVS, CDR2 FNYEAQ. The CDR3 extends over 15 amino acids. V was cut by 5 bases and J by 4 bases, with 17 bases left in between. The CDR3 protein is CASSLTRGGSYGYTF. The CDR3 DNA is TGTGCCAGCAGCCTCACAAGAGGGGGGAGCTATGGCTACACCTTC. The full variable domain, completed using reference TRBV7-6 and TRBJ1-2, is GAGVSQSPRYKVTKRGQDVALRCDPISGHVSLYWYRQALGQGPEFLTYFNYEAQQDKSGLPNDRFSAERPEGSISTLTIQRTEQRDSAMYRCASSLTRGGSYGYTFGSGTRLTVV.

In DNA, the CDR3 is TGCAGTGCCTCAGAGGATAGCAATCAGCCCCAGCATTTT. Protein: CSASEDSNQPQHF. The rearrangement links TRBV20-1 to TRBJ1-5; D unresolved. This CDR3 spans 13 amino acids. V lost 6 bases to trimming and J lost 0 bases, with 9 bases between them. CDR1 is DFQATT and CDR2 is SNEGSKA in the germline V gene (reference sequence).

The genes are TRBV20-1 and TRBJ2-7, with D unclear. Germline V CDR1 and CDR2: DFQATT, SNEGSKA (reference sequence). The CDR3 contains 13 residues. V lost 3 bases to trimming and J lost 2 bases, with 11 bases between them. The CDR3: CSASRASPYEQYF. The CDR3 nucleotides are TGCAGTGCTAGTCGAGCCTCTCCCTACGAGCAGTACTTC.

This clonotype has more than one count but fewer than ten. For the CDR3, the DNA is TGTGCCAGCAGCGCCCAAGGGGTCTACAATGAGCAGTTCTTC. Encoded protein: CASSAQGVYNEQFF. The chain is built from TRBV9 and TRBJ2-1; D might be TRBD1 (5 bases). The CDR3 runs to 14 residues. V lost 3 bases to trimming and J lost 3 bases, with 10 bases between them. Germline V CDR1 and CDR2: SGDLS, YYNGEE.